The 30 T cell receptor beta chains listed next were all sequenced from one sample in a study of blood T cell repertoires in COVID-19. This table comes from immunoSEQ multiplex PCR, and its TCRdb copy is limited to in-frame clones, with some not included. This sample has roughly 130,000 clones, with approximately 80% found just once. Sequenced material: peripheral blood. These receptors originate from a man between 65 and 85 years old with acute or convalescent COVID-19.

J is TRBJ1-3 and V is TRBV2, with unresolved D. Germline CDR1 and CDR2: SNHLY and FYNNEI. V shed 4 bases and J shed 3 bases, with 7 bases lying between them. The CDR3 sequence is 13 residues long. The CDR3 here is CASSGEDGNTIYF. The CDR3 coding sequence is TGTGCCAGCAGTGGAGAGGATGGAAACACCATATATTTT.

CDR3 residues: CASSIGTGTQETQYF. In nucleotides, the CDR3 is TGTGCCAGCAGCATTGGGACTGGAACACAAGAGACCCAGTACTTC. This chain joins TRBV5-6 and TRBJ2-5, with a possible D match to TRBD2 (6 bases). Trimming cost V 4 bases and J 2 bases, with 15 bases left between them. The CDR3 is 15 residues long. CDR1 and CDR2 (germline): SGHDT, YYEEEE.

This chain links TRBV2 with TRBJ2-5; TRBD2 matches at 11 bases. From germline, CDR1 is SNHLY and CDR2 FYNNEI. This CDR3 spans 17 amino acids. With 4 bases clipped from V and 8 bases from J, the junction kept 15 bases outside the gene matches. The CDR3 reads CASSGGSGLAGGVTQYF. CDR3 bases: TGTGCCAGCAGTGGAGGATCCGGTTTAGCGGGGGGGGTAACCCAGTACTTC.

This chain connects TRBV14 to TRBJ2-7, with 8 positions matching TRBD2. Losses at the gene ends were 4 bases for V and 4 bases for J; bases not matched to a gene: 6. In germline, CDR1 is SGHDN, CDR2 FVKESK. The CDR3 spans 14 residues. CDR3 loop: CASSPGTRKYEQYF. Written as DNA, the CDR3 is TGTGCCAGCAGCCCCGGGACTAGAAAATACGAGCAGTACTTC.

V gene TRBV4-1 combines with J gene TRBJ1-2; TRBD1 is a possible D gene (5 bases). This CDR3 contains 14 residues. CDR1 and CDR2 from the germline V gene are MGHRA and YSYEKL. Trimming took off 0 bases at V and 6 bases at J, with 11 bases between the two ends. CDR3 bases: TGCGCCAGCAGCCAAGATTGGCAGGGTAATGGCTACACCTTC. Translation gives CASSQDWQGNGYTF.

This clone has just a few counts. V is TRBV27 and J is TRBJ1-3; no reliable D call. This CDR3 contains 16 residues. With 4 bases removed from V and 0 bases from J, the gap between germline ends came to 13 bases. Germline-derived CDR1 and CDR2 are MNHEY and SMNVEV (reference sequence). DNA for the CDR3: TGTGCCAGCAGTTCCCGGAGAAGCACCTCTGGAAACACCATATATTTT. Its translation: CASSSRRSTSGNTIYF.

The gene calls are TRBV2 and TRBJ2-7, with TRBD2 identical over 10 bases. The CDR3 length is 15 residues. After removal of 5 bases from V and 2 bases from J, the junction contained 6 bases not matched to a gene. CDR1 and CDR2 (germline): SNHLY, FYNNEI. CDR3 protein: CASSYASGGAYEQYF. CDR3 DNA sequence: TGTGCCAGCAGTTACGCGAGCGGGGGGGCCTACGAGCAGTACTTC.

Written as DNA, the CDR3 is TGTGCCACCGCGGGGGCAGGCTACGAGCAGTACTTC. Protein sequence: CATAGAGYEQYF. V and J are TRBV2 and TRBJ2-7; weak D call: TRBD2 (7 bases). Germline V CDR1 and CDR2: SNHLY, FYNNEI. This CDR3 is built from 12 residues. The V end was cut by 10 bases, the J end by 3 bases, with 13 bases between.

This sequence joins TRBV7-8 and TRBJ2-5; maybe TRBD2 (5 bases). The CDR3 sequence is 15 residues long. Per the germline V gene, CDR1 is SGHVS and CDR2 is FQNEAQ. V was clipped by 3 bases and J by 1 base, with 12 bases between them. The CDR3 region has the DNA TGTGCCAGCAGCTTGTCGAGGGCTTTCCAAGAGACCCAGTACTTC. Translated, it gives CASSLSRAFQETQYF.

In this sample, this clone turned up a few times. The CDR3 coding sequence is TGTGCCAGCAGTTCTCAGGGGGCTGGGGCCAACGTCCTGACTTTC. Translating gives CASSSQGAGANVLTF. The chain couples TRBV2 to TRBJ2-6; 7 bases are shared with TRBD1. Looked up from germline, CDR1 is SNHLY and CDR2 is FYNNEI. J was trimmed by 2 bases and V by 5 bases; bases with no gene match: 3. CDR3 length equals 15 residues.

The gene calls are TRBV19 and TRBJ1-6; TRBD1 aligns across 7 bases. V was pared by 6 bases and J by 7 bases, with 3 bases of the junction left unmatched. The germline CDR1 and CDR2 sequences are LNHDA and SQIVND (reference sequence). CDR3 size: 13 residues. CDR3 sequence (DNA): TGTGCCAGTAGACGGGACAGAAATTCACCCCTCCACTTT. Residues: CASRRDRNSPLHF. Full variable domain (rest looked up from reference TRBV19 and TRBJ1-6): DGGITQSPKYLFRKEGQNVTLSCEQNLNHDAMYWYRQDPGQGLRLIYYSQIVNDFQKGDIAEGYSVSREKKESFPLTVTSAQKNPTAFYLCASRRDRNSPLHFGNGTRLTVT.

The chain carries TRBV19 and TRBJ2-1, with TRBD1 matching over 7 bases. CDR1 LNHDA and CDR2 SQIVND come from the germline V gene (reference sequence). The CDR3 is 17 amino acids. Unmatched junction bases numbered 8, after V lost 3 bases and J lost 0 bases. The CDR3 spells CASSIWTGSSSYNEQFF. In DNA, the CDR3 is TGTGCCAGTAGTATTTGGACAGGATCTAGCTCCTACAATGAGCAGTTCTTC.

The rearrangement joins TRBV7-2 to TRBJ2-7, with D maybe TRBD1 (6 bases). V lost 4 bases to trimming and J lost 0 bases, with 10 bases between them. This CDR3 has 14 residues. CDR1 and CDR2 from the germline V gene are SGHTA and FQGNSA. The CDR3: CASSSRTDSYEQYF. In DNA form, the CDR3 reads TGTGCCAGCAGCTCGCGGACAGACTCCTACGAGCAGTACTTC. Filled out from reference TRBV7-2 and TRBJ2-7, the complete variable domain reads GAGVSQSPSNKVTEKGKDVELRCDPISGHTALYWYRQSLGQGLEFLIYFQGNSAPDKSGLPSDRFSAERTGGSVSTLTIQRTQQEDSAVYLCASSSRTDSYEQYFGPGTRLTVT.

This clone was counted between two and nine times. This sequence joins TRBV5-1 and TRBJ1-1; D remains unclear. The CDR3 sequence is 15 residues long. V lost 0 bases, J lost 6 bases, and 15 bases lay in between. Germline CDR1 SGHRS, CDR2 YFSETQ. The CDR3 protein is CASSLEEVFGAEAFF. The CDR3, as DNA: TGCGCCAGCAGCTTGGAAGAAGTATTCGGGGCTGAAGCTTTCTTT.

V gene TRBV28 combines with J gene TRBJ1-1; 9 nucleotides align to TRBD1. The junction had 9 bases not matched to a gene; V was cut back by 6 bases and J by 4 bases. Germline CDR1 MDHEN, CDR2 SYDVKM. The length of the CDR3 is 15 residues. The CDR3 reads CASRGYRGPGTEAFF. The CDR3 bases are TGTGCCAGCAGGGGGTACAGGGGGCCGGGCACTGAAGCTTTCTTT.

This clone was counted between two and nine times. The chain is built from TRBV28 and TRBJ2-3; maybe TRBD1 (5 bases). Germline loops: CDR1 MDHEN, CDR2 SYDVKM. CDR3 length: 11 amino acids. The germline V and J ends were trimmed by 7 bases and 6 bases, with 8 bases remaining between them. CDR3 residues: CASISGDTQYF. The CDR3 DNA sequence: TGTGCCAGCATCTCAGGGGATACGCAGTATTTT.

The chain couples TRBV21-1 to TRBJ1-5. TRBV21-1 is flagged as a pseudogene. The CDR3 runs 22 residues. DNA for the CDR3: TGTGCCAGCAGCAAAGAGGGCATAACGCGGGGGTCAATCGGCAGTAGCAATCAGCCCCAGCATTTT. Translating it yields CASSKEGITRGSIGSSNQPQHF.

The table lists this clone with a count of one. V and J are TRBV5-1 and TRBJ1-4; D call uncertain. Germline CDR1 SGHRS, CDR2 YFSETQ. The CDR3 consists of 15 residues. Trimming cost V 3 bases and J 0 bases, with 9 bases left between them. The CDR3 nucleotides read TGCGCCAGCAGCTCTTCGGGAACAACTAATGAAAAACTGTTTTTT. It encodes CASSSSGTTNEKLFF.

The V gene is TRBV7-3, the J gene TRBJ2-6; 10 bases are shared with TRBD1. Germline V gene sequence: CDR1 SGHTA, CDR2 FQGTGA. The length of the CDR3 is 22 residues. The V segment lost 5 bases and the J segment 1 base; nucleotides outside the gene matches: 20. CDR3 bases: TGTGCCAGCAGCCCCGAATTTGCACCAACCGGGGACAGGGGATCTGGGGCCAACGTCCTGACTTTC. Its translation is CASSPEFAPTGDRGSGANVLTF.

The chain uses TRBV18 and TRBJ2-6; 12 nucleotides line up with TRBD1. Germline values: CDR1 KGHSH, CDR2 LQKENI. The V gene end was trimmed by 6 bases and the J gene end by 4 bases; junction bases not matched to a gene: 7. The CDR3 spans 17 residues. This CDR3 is CASSQGQGAAGANVLTF. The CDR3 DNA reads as TGTGCCAGCTCGCAGGGACAGGGGGCAGCCGGGGCCAACGTCCTGACTTTC.

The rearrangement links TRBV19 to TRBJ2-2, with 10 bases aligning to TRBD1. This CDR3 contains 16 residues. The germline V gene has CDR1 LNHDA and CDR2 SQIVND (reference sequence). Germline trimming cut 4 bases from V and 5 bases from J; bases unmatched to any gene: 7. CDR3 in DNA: TGTGCCAGTAGTACCCGACAGGGGGCAGATACCGGGGAGCTGTTTTTT. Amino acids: CASSTRQGADTGELFF.

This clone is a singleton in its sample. The CDR3 bases are TGTGCCAGCAGGAAGGGGACACCTAGCACAGATACGCAGTATTTT. It yields the protein CASRKGTPSTDTQYF. The chain recombines TRBV2 with TRBJ2-3, with D tentatively TRBD1 (6 bases). Trimming stripped 6 bases from V and 0 bases from J, with 13 bases between. CDR1 is SNHLY and CDR2 is FYNNEI in the germline V gene. CDR3 length equals 15 residues.

The CDR3 sequence is CAWSPFRGTEAFF. CDR3 DNA: TGTGCCTGGAGTCCGTTTAGGGGCACTGAAGCTTTCTTT. The chain uses TRBV30 and TRBJ1-1; possibly TRBD1 for D (5 bases). The CDR3 spans 13 residues. Trimming removed 2 bases at V and 4 bases at J, with 11 bases between. Germline values: CDR1 GTSNPN, CDR2 SVGIG (reference sequence).

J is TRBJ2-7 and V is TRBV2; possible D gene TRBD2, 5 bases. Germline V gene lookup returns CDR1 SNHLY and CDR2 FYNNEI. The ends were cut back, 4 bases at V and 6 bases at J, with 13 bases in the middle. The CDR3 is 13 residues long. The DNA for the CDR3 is TGTGCCAGCAGTGTACAATCCCGGGGCGAGCAGTACTTC. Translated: CASSVQSRGEQYF.

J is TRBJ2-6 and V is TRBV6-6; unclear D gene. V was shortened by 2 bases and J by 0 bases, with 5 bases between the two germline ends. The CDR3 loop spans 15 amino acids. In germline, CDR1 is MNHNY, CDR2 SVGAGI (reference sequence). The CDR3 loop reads CASSYRDSGANVLTF. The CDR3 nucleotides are TGTGCCAGCAGTTACCGAGACTCTGGGGCCAACGTCCTGACTTTC.

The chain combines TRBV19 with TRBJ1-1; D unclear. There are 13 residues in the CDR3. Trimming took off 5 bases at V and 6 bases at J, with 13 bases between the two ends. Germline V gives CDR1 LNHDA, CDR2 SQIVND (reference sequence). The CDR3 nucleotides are TGTGCCAGTAGTTTGCCAACCGGAGCTGAAGCTTTCTTT. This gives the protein CASSLPTGAEAFF. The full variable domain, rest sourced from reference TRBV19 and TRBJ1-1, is DGGITQSPKYLFRKEGQNVTLSCEQNLNHDAMYWYRQDPGQGLRLIYYSQIVNDFQKGDIAEGYSVSREKKESFPLTVTSAQKNPTAFYLCASSLPTGAEAFFGQGTRLTVV.

In DNA, the CDR3 is TGTGCCAGCAGCTTCCGGGACAGGGATACGCAGTATTTT. Its translation is CASSFRDRDTQYF. The chain uses TRBV5-6 and TRBJ2-3; the match to TRBD1 covers 8 bases. The junction had 2 bases not matched to a gene; V was cut back by 2 bases and J by 6 bases. Germline V lookup: CDR1 SGHDT, CDR2 YYEEEE. CDR3 size: 13 residues.

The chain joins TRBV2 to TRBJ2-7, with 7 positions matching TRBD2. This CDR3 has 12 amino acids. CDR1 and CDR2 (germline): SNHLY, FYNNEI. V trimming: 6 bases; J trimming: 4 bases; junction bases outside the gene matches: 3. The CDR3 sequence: CASSSGGYEQYF. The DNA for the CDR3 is TGTGCCAGCAGCTCCGGGGGGTACGAGCAGTACTTC. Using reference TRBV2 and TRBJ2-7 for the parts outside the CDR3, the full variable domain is EPEVTQTPSHQVTQMGQEVILRCVPISNHLYFYWYRQILGQKVEFLVSFYNNEISEKSEIFDDQFSVERPDGSNFTLKIRSTKLEDSAMYFCASSSGGYEQYFGPGTRLTVT.

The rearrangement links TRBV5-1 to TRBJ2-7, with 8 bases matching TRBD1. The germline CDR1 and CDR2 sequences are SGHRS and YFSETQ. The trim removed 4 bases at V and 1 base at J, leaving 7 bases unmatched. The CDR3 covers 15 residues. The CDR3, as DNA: TGCGCCAGCAGCGTGGACGGACAGGGTTCCTACGAGCAGTACTTC. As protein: CASSVDGQGSYEQYF. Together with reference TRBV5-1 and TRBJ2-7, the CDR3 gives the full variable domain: KAGVTQTPRYLIKTRGQQVTLSCSPISGHRSVSWYQQTPGQGLQFLFEYFSETQRNKGNFPGRFSGRQFSNSRSEMNVSTLELGDSALYLCASSVDGQGSYEQYFGPGTRLTVT.

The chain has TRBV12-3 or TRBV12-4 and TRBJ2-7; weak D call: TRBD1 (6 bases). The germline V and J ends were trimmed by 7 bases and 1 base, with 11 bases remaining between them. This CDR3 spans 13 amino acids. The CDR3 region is CASIKQGSYEQYF. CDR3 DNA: TGTGCCAGCATTAAACAGGGATCCTACGAGCAGTACTTC.